This TCR beta chain is drawn from a study of CD8 T cells in Susac syndrome. Overall study results and limits: As the study acknowledged, the number of individuals who were part of its TCR sequencing and HLA analysis was relatively small.

Trimming pared 4 bases from V and 2 bases from J, leaving 12 bases between. The germline gives CDR1 SGDLS, CDR2 YYNGEE. There are 14 residues in the CDR3. Random hexamers were used to reverse transcribe the RNA input (roughly 0.5 to 1 ug). Each CDR3 protein gets one entry after TCRdb re-called the immunoSEQ multiplex PCR reads with MiXCR. Counted here are roughly 150,000 distinct CDR3 sequences, 85% to 95% occurring once; the ten biggest clones make up 0.2% to 0.25%. Concerning this clonotype itself: Its cognate antigen is unknown.

The sequencing input was CD8+ T cells from PBMCs. This sequence joins TRBV9 and TRBJ1-1, with D perhaps TRBD1 (5 bases). The TCR originated in a human donor with multiple sclerosis. The CDR3 here is CASSTKGENTEAFF. The DNA of the CDR3 is TGTGCCAGCAGCACAAAAGGGGAAAACACTGAAGCTTTCTTT.